The rows below give T cell receptor beta chains drawn from one sample of a study of T-cell memory formation after mild COVID-19. Each CDR3 protein is one row after TCRdb ran MiXCR on the 5' RACE reads. The repertoire consists of 450,000 to 700,000 distinct CDR3 sequences, with more than 15% occurring once and the leading ten covering around 12%. The sample was PBMCs or a T cell subset sorted from them (not recorded which). Receptor source: an adult woman who had mild COVID-19 (a few samples of this study predate the infection). Cell type and time point are not known. Both conserved end residues are trimmed from each CDR3. Each record gives: V gene, J gene, clone size, CDR3 protein. Clone size, where shown, is once, few, many, or a class for clones that have expanded.

V gene: TRBV7-9
J gene: TRBJ2-3
clone size: few
CDR3 protein: ASSLPRGADTQY

V gene: TRBV7-9
J gene: TRBJ2-7
clone size: .
CDR3 protein: ASRSGHEQY

V gene: TRBV5-1
J gene: TRBJ1-4
clone size: few
CDR3 protein: ASSRDRGANEKLF

V gene: TRBV25-1
J gene: TRBJ2-7
clone size: .
CDR3 protein: ASLDRGTYEQY

V gene: TRBV14
J gene: TRBJ2-1
clone size: few
CDR3 protein: ASSQDRLASYNEQF

V gene: TRBV7-3
J gene: TRBJ2-1
clone size: few
CDR3 protein: ASSQDRASYNEQF

V gene: TRBV30
J gene: TRBJ2-7
clone size: .
CDR3 protein: ACLRDRGLAYEQY

V gene: TRBV7-3
J gene: TRBJ1-1
clone size: many
CDR3 protein: ASSLTGSRNTEAF

V gene: TRBV4-2
J gene: TRBJ2-6
clone size: few
CDR3 protein: ASSQESRGLAGANVLT

V gene: TRBV20-1
J gene: TRBJ2-1
clone size: .
CDR3 protein: SGLLDEQF